This is a list of T cell receptor beta chains from one sample in a study of liver allograft versus peripheral blood T cells. TCRdb redid the calling of the reads with MiXCR, one entry per CDR3 protein. Of thousands of distinct CDR3 sequences detected, about 15% appear once; the ten largest clones hold approximately 3%. The receptor source for this set is a human patient who had a liver transplant. These T cells may partly come from the graft donor. CDR3s include the opening cysteine and the closing phenylalanine or tryptophan. Each record gives: V gene, D gene, J gene, CDR3 protein. The D gene is left open where the match is weak.

V: TRBV6-1; D: .; J: TRBJ2-1; CDR3: CASSEEGGARGEQFF
V: TRBV5-4; D: TRBD2; J: TRBJ2-5; CDR3: CASSVPLGRGGLETQYF
V: TRBV24-1; D: TRBD2; J: TRBJ2-5; CDR3: CATSDASSGRAQETQYF
V: TRBV6-1; D: .; J: TRBJ1-6; CDR3: CAISQGSYNSPLHF
V: TRBV18; D: .; J: TRBJ2-1; CDR3: CASSPEIAASREQFF
V: TRBV20-1; D: .; J: TRBJ1-4; CDR3: CSAPGPGGEKLFF
V: TRBV27; D: .; J: TRBJ2-1; CDR3: CASSPSGVNEQFF
V: TRBV5-5; D: TRBD1; J: TRBJ2-7; CDR3: CASSWDRGLGEQYF
V: TRBV6-5; D: TRBD1; J: TRBJ2-1; CDR3: CASRSGTGGYNEQFF
V: TRBV30; D: TRBD1; J: TRBJ2-2; CDR3: CAWRGYLGTGGGPSGTGELFF